This T cell receptor (beta chain) was identified in a study of molecular identifiers for immune sequencing clone quantification. Study-level findings and limits: Barcode sharing among identical TCR molecules could make large clones appear smaller.

The trim removed 5 bases at V and 2 bases at J, leaving 8 bases unmatched. CDR1 is MNHEY, CDR2 SMNVEV, per germline (reference sequence). This CDR3 contains 15 residues. This clonotype was detected many times. Antigen unknown. TCRdb redid the calling of the PCR reads with MiXCR, one entry per CDR3 protein. The repertoire holds just under 650,000 distinct CDR3 sequences, with just under 20% as singletons. Sequencing was done on a sample of naive CD8+ T cells from blood, with Jurkat cell RNA spiked in. Noted subset: FACS-sorted CD8+CD4-CCR7+CD45RA+ naive T cells. The chain employs TRBV27 and TRBJ2-7; 8 bases match TRBD1. The source is a human donor in good health. Some libraries in this study had Jurkat cell RNA spiked in. CDR3 sequence: CASSPYQGATYEQYF. As DNA, the CDR3 is TGTGCCAGCAGTCCCTACCAGGGGGCCACCTACGAGCAGTACTTC.